Sequencing of this TCR beta chain was carried out in a study of shared clonotypes between healthy human individuals. General observations from the study: Genetic and exposure-history diversity was limited by the small donor number.

Method: immunoSEQ multiplex PCR; TCRdb's copy keeps in-frame clones and lacks some. The sample holds 2 million to 3 million clones, just over 90% seen once. As to this clone: Its antigen is still unknown. The junction differs from germline at one of its ends, possibly a read error.

The CDR3 contains 14 residues. Germline CDR1 reads SGHDN; CDR2 reads FVKESK. The source is a man aged 18 to 30 in good health. The rearrangement links TRBV14 to TRBJ2-7; D is undetermined. The material sequenced was naive CD4+ T cells sorted from blood. The subset denotes: CD45RA+ positively selected. The CDR3 nucleotides read TGTGCCAGCAGTCAAGAACAGTTCTCCTACGAGCAGTACTTC. The encoded protein is CASSQEQFSYEQYF.